This T cell receptor beta chain derives from a study of cytomegalovirus exposure and HLA in healthy donors. Overall study results and limits: In vitro, three CMV-associated chains proved specific for CMV antigens. Listed as cytomegalovirus-associated were 150 or so TCR beta chains. Rarity marked most TCR sequences, yet some public TCRs occurred in many donors.

This clone was observed once. The antigen remains undetermined. It was the roughly 130-subject validation cohort, separate from the approximately 700-subject first cohort, to which the donors belonged. The table came from immunoSEQ multiplex PCR; TCRdb's copy has only in-frame clones and leaves some out. The data show 200,000 or so clones, more than 75% seen once. The sequence came from a man aged 18-30 years in good health and CMV-seropositive. Material for sequencing was PBMCs.

Written as DNA, the CDR3 is TGCAGCGTTGGGAGGGAGGGGTGGAATGAGCAGTTCTTC. Protein sequence: CSVGREGWNEQFF. V usage is TRBV29-1 and J usage is TRBJ2-1, with 7 bases that match TRBD2. The CDR3 totals 13 residues. The V gene end was trimmed by 4 bases and the J gene end by 7 bases; junction bases not matched to a gene: 7. Germline V gene data show CDR1 as SQVTM and CDR2 as ANQGSEA.